A selection of T cell receptor beta chains follows, all from one sample in a study of Ad26.COV2.S vaccination and SARS-CoV-2 variants. Using immunoSEQ multiplex PCR, the repertoire was profiled, and TCRdb retains in-frame clones only, with some absent. The sample includes some 390,000 clones, 75% to 90% of them seen just once. This material consisted of peripheral blood, taken in a trial of Ad26.COV2.S vaccine versus placebo. Receptor source: a person between 18 and 60 years old who received the Ad26.COV2.S COVID-19 vaccine or a placebo. Both conserved end residues are part of each CDR3. D genes are given only for firm matches. A clone size is listed for some rows: how often the clone was seen (once, few, many), or a class if it is expanded.

J: TRBJ1-1
length: 13
V: TRBV7-2
size: -
D: -
DNA: TGTGCCAGCAGCTTACAGGAGAACACTGAAGCTTTCTTT
CDR3: CASSLQENTEAFF

J: TRBJ1-1
length: 12
V: TRBV12-3/TRBV12-4
size: -
D: -
DNA: TGTGCCAGCAGTTTATACGGAACTGAAGCTTTCTTT
CDR3: CASSLYGTEAFF

J: TRBJ2-7
length: 14
V: TRBV5-1
size: once
D: -
DNA: TGCGCCAGCAGCCAACTACAGGCCTCCTACGAGCAGTACTTC
CDR3: CASSQLQASYEQYF

J: TRBJ1-6
length: 14
V: TRBV27
size: -
D: -
DNA: TGTGCCAGCAGTTACGCAGGTTCAAATTCACCCCTCCACTTT
CDR3: CASSYAGSNSPLHF

J: TRBJ2-3
length: 14
V: TRBV19
size: once
D: -
DNA: TGTGCCAGTAAATCTGTTACTAGCACAGATACGCAGTATTTT
CDR3: CASKSVTSTDTQYF

J: TRBJ2-1
length: 16
V: TRBV14
size: -
D: -
DNA: TGTGCCAGCAGCCAACTGACTAGTTCCTCCTACAATGAGCAGTTCTTC
CDR3: CASSQLTSSSYNEQFF

J: TRBJ2-6
length: 17
V: TRBV7-9
size: -
D: -
DNA: TGTGCCAGCAGCTCCGGGCGCGCTCTCGGAGGGGCCAACGTCCTGACTTTC
CDR3: CASSSGRALGGANVLTF

J: TRBJ2-7
length: 13
V: TRBV4-1
size: -
D: -
DNA: TGCGCCAGCAGCCTTATAAGATTGGGAGAGCAGTACTTC
CDR3: CASSLIRLGEQYF

J: TRBJ1-5
length: 14
V: TRBV7-8
size: -
D: -
DNA: TGTGCCAGCAGCTTAGGGCGGGGGATGGAACCCCAGCATTTT
CDR3: CASSLGRGMEPQHF

J: TRBJ2-1
length: 15
V: TRBV5-4
size: -
D: -
DNA: TGTGCCAGCAGCCCGGGGACCGAAGATCACGATGAGCAGTTCTTC
CDR3: CASSPGTEDHDEQFF

J: TRBJ1-1
length: 13
V: TRBV7-6
size: once
D: -
DNA: TGTGCCAGCAGCTTAGGGCGGGGCGCTGAAGCTTTCTTT
CDR3: CASSLGRGAEAFF

J: TRBJ2-1
length: 17
V: TRBV11-2
size: -
D: TRBD2
DNA: TGTGCCAGCAGCTTAGAAAGGGCGGGGGGGCCCTACAATGAGCAGTTCTTC
CDR3: CASSLERAGGPYNEQFF

J: TRBJ2-5
length: 12
V: TRBV10-3
size: once
D: -
DNA: TGTGCCATCAGTCAGGACCAAGAGACCCAGTACTTC
CDR3: CAISQDQETQYF